These 7 T cell receptor beta chains originate from one sample sequenced in a study of T-cell memory formation after mild COVID-19. TCRdb recomputed calls from the 5' RACE reads with MiXCR, one row per CDR3 protein. The sample comprises about 340,000 distinct CDR3 sequences, approximately 13% of which are singletons, and roughly a fifth rests with the top ten. Sequencing was done on a sample of PBMCs or a T cell subset sorted from them (not recorded which). The receptors stem from a man aged 18 to 30 who had mild COVID-19 (a few samples of this study predate the infection). Cell type and time point are not known.

This clonotype showed up just a few times. The chain has TRBV7-2 and TRBJ2-1, with 7 bases matching TRBD2. This CDR3 is 12 amino acids long. The ends lost 3 bases at V and 8 bases at J; junction bases unmatched: 1. CDR1 is SGHTA and CDR2 is FQGNSA in the germline V gene. Written as DNA, the CDR3 is TGTGCCAGCAGCTTGACTAGCCATGAGCAGTTCTTC. It translates to CASSLTSHEQFF.

This clonotype was detected ten times or more. The chain carries TRBV4-1 and TRBJ2-3, with D uncertain. The germline V and J ends were trimmed by 4 bases and 3 bases, with 8 bases remaining between them. Per the germline V gene, CDR1 is MGHRA and CDR2 is YSYEKL. The CDR3 has 13 residues. The DNA for the CDR3 is TGCGCCAGCAGCCTTCGACCAACAGATACGCAGTATTTT. This gives the protein CASSLRPTDTQYF.

The genes are TRBV13 and TRBJ2-3; 10 nucleotides match TRBD2. Trimming took 6 bases from V and 1 from J; bases not matched to a gene: 1. Germline V lookup: CDR1 PRHDT, CDR2 FYEKMQ (reference sequence). The CDR3 is 14 amino acids. CDR3 nucleotides: TGTGCCAGCAGAGGACTAGCGGGCACAGATACGCAGTATTTT. Its translation: CASRGLAGTDTQYF.

V and J are TRBV29-1 and TRBJ2-1; 12 bases agree with TRBD2. From germline, CDR1 is SQVTM and CDR2 ANQGSEA. Trimming at V came to 3 bases and at J to 8 bases, leaving 8 bases not matched to a gene. The CDR3 totals 15 residues. Here the CDR3 reads CSVESASGGVDEQFF. In nucleotides, the CDR3 is TGCAGCGTTGAGTCCGCTAGCGGGGGGGTCGATGAGCAGTTCTTC.

The V call is TRBV28, the J call TRBJ1-2, with TRBD1 identical over 7 bases. Germline loops: CDR1 MDHEN, CDR2 SYDVKM. Trimming removed 3 bases from V and 8 bases from J; junction bases left unmatched: 12. This CDR3 spans 15 amino acids. CDR3 nucleotide sequence: TGTGCCAGCAGTTTGCCGGGGACAGTTATTTTAGGCTACACCTTC. Translation gives CASSLPGTVILGYTF.

This clonotype was counted a few times. The J gene is TRBJ1-3, the V gene TRBV25-1, with 7 bases identical to TRBD1. The CDR3 extends over 15 amino acids. Germline V gene sequence: CDR1 MGHDK, CDR2 SYGVNS. The ends lost 3 bases at V and 1 base at J; junction bases unmatched: 3. This chain's CDR3 is CASSEVTGSGNTIYF. For the CDR3, the DNA is TGTGCCAGCAGTGAGGTGACAGGGTCTGGAAACACCATATATTTT.

This clonotype has ten or more counts. This chain uses TRBV7-2 with TRBJ1-2; no clear D gene. Trimming shortened V by 2 bases and J by 4 bases, and 8 bases separated the two germline ends. This CDR3 has 13 residues. The germline V gene has CDR1 SGHTA and CDR2 FQGNSA. This CDR3 is CASSLYEAYGYTF. In DNA, the CDR3 is TGTGCCAGCAGCTTATATGAAGCCTATGGCTACACCTTC.